These 30 T cell receptor beta chains originate from one sample sequenced in a study of T cells in Graves' hyperthyroidism and ophthalmopathy. Amplification of TCR beta CDR3 regions used RNA as the template. An initial round of RT-PCR targeting the TCR CDR3 relied on the HTBI primer set. One entry per CDR3 protein results from TCRdb running MiXCR on the multiplex PCR reads. The sample consists of roughly 380,000 distinct CDR3 sequences, approximately 15% of them appearing once. Source material: blood. These receptors all stem from a woman aged 55-70 years with Graves' hyperthyroidism.

This clonotype was counted at least ten times. V usage is TRBV5-5 and J usage is TRBJ2-3; D unclear. V dropped 0 bases and J dropped 3 bases, with 14 bases sitting between them. Germline CDR1 is SGHKS and CDR2 is YYEKEE (reference sequence). The CDR3 extends over 16 amino acids. The CDR3 nucleotides are TGTGCCAGCAGCTTGGTCCCCCGCCTTGAGACAGATACGCAGTATTTT. Amino acids: CASSLVPRLETDTQYF. The whole variable domain, remainder taken from reference TRBV5-5 and TRBJ2-3, is DAGVTQSPTHLIKTRGQQVTLRCSPISGHKSVSWYQQVLGQGPQFIFQYYEKEERGRGNFPDRFSARQFPNYSSELNVNALLLGDSALYLCASSLVPRLETDTQYFGPGTRLTVL.

As regards this clonotype: Given a much more abundant clone one base away, this may be a read error. The chain employs TRBV6-2 or TRBV6-3 and TRBJ2-1; a possible D gene is TRBD2 (6 bases). With 10 bases removed from V and 6 bases from J, the gap between germline ends came to 19 bases. CDR3 length: 14 amino acids. Germline V gives CDR1 MNHEY, CDR2 SVGEGT. This CDR3 reads CANSLGGTVNEQFF. CDR3 bases: TGTGCCAACAGCCTTGGGGGGACGGTCAATGAGCAGTTCTTC.

This clonotype was picked up many times. V usage is TRBV7-9 and J usage is TRBJ2-3; no clear D. Germline CDR1 is SEHNR and CDR2 is FQNEAQ (reference sequence). Between the trimmed V and J ends, which lost 5 bases and 3 bases, there was a span of 9 bases. This CDR3 contains 13 residues. The CDR3 nucleotides read TGTGCCAGCAGCACTACTTGGACAGATACGCAGTATTTT. This codes for CASSTTWTDTQYF.

The chain couples TRBV5-6 to TRBJ2-3; 9 nucleotides align to TRBD1. The CDR3 consists of 13 residues. Germline V gives CDR1 SGHDT, CDR2 YYEEEE. The V and J ends lost 4 bases and 4 bases, in that order; junction bases with no gene match: 1. The CDR3 protein is CASSRDRADTQYF. The CDR3 nucleotides are TGTGCCAGCAGCCGGGACAGGGCAGATACGCAGTATTTT.

This clonotype was found a few times. The chain is built from TRBV27 and TRBJ2-1, with 7 bases lining up with TRBD2. The CDR3 sequence is 15 residues long. The V gene's germline CDR1 is MNHEY and CDR2 SMNVEV (reference sequence). Trimming took 3 bases from V and 3 from J; bases not matched to a gene: 5. The CDR3 here is CASSFNGRSYNEQFF. Written as DNA, the CDR3 is TGTGCCAGCAGTTTTAACGGGAGGAGCTACAATGAGCAGTTCTTC.

Worth noting for this clonotype: Lacking the conserved final phenylalanine or tryptophan, this CDR3 likely reflects a read error. The chain combines TRBV12-3 or TRBV12-4 with TRBJ1-1; D remains ambiguous. The CDR3 is 13 amino acids. Trimming stripped 3 bases from V and 1 base from J, with 6 bases between. The CDR3 bases are TGTGCCAGCAGTTTCGGCACGAACACTGAAGCTTTCCTT. Translating gives CASSFGTNTEAFL.

This clonotype appeared a few times. J is TRBJ2-2 and V is TRBV7-9; 8 nucleotides align to TRBD2. J lost 6 bases, V lost 4 bases, and 10 bases had no gene match. The CDR3 extends over 16 amino acids. Germline values: CDR1 SEHNR, CDR2 FQNEAQ (reference sequence). The CDR3 bases are TGTGCCAGCAGCTCCGAGGATAGCGGGGCCCCCGGGGAGCTGTTTTTT. It codes for CASSSEDSGAPGELFF.

This clonotype was detected a few times. The genes are TRBV12-3 or TRBV12-4 and TRBJ2-7, with D uncertain. The ends were cut back, 3 bases at V and 0 bases at J, with 12 bases in the middle. The CDR3 covers 15 residues. CDR3 loop: CASSFALGNSYEQYF. The CDR3 nucleotides read TGTGCCAGCAGTTTTGCGCTAGGGAACTCCTACGAGCAGTACTTC.

This clonotype was counted at least ten times. The rearrangement links TRBV29-1 to TRBJ1-4; tentative D call: TRBD1 (5 bases). Trimming left V 7 bases short and J 2 bases short, with 14 bases between. This CDR3 has 14 residues. Germline values: CDR1 SQVTM, CDR2 ANQGSEA. The chain's CDR3 is CSGRTGPTNEKLFF. Here the CDR3 DNA reads TGCAGCGGCCGGACGGGACCGACTAATGAAAAACTGTTTTTT.

This clonotype appeared many times. V usage is TRBV20-1 and J usage is TRBJ2-3, with TRBD2 matching over 7 bases. The length of the CDR3 is 14 residues. Losses at the gene ends were 6 bases for V and 3 bases for J; bases not matched to a gene: 9. Germline V gives CDR1 DFQATT, CDR2 SNEGSKA (reference sequence). The CDR3 sequence is CSAPRGGRTDTQYF. As DNA, the CDR3 is TGCAGTGCCCCGAGAGGCGGGAGAACAGATACGCAGTATTTT.

In the case of this clonotype: A much larger clone sits a single nucleotide away, making a read error possible. V usage is TRBV7-9 and J usage is TRBJ2-7; D remains unclear. CDR3 length: 12 amino acids. V was clipped by 7 bases and J by 3 bases, with 10 bases between them. Germline V CDR1 and CDR2: SEHNR, FQNEAQ (reference sequence). The CDR3 bases are TGTGCCAGCACTGGACGGAACTACGAGCAGTACGTC. Translating it yields CASTGRNYEQYV.

This clonotype occurred many times. This rearrangement joins TRBV6-1 to TRBJ2-1; 10 bases match TRBD2. CDR3 length: 15 amino acids. CDR1 is MNHNS, CDR2 SASEGT, per germline. The ends lost 0 bases at V and 8 bases at J; junction bases unmatched: 4. This CDR3 reads CASSEAGSGRHEQFF. The CDR3 DNA reads as TGTGCCAGCAGTGAAGCGGGTAGCGGGAGGCATGAGCAGTTCTTC.

This clonotype appeared many times. V and J are TRBV19 and TRBJ2-3; 7 bases agree with TRBD2. Trimming removed 5 bases from V and 3 bases from J; junction bases left unmatched: 2. The CDR3 is made up of 13 amino acids. In germline, CDR1 is LNHDA, CDR2 SQIVND (reference sequence). The CDR3 DNA sequence: TGTGCCAGTAGTGGACTAGAGACAGATACGCAGTATTTT. This gives the protein CASSGLETDTQYF.

This clonotype has a count of ten or more. J is TRBJ2-5 and V is TRBV12-3 or TRBV12-4; TRBD2 agrees at 10 bases. Unmatched junction bases numbered 8, after V lost 3 bases and J lost 7 bases. This CDR3 is built from 15 residues. CDR3 in amino acids: CASSLEASGSGTQYF. In DNA form, the CDR3 reads TGTGCCAGCAGTTTGGAGGCTAGCGGGAGTGGGACCCAGTACTTC.

This clonotype was found many times. The chain uses TRBV12-3 or TRBV12-4 and TRBJ2-2; 10 nucleotides align to TRBD2. This CDR3 has 15 amino acids. V lost 5 bases and J lost 7; bases outside the gene matches: 7. For the CDR3, the DNA is TGTGCCAGCAGTGGAACTAGCGGGAAGGTCGGGGAGCTGTTTTTT. It codes for CASSGTSGKVGELFF.

Many counts were recorded for this clonotype. This chain joins TRBV20-1 and TRBJ2-5; D perhaps matches TRBD2 (7 bases). Germline V CDR1 and CDR2: DFQATT, SNEGSKA (reference sequence). CDR3 size: 15 residues. Trimming pared 6 bases from V and 4 bases from J, leaving 21 bases between. CDR3 in amino acids: CSALNPRGGTETQYF. The CDR3 region has the DNA TGCAGTGCCCTTAACCCGAGGGGGGGCACAGAGACCCAGTACTTC.

V usage is TRBV11-2 and J usage is TRBJ2-7; D might be TRBD1 or TRBD2, each matching 6 bases. CDR1 and CDR2 from the germline V gene are SGHAT and FQNNGV. This CDR3 comprises 14 residues. Trimming shortened V by 4 bases and J by 7 bases, and 17 bases separated the two germline ends. CDR3 sequence reads: CASSSRGPWSEQYF. CDR3 nucleotide sequence: TGTGCCAGCAGCTCCCGGGGGCCCTGGTCGGAGCAGTACTTC. Looking up the rest from reference TRBV11-2 and TRBJ2-7 gives the full variable domain: EAGVAQSPRYKIIEKRQSVAFWCNPISGHATLYWYQQILGQGPKLLIQFQNNGVVDDSQLPKDRFSAERLKGVDSTLKIQPAKLEDSAVYLCASSSRGPWSEQYFGPGTRLTVT.

This clonotype was counted many times. This chain links TRBV28 with TRBJ2-1; D remains ambiguous. Trimming pared 5 bases from V and 0 bases from J, leaving 14 bases between. This CDR3 comprises 16 residues. Germline V gives CDR1 MDHEN, CDR2 SYDVKM. For the CDR3, the DNA is TGTGCCAGCAGTCCTTTAGACTTGAGCTCCTACAATGAGCAGTTCTTC. This codes for CASSPLDLSSYNEQFF.

Turning to this clonotype: The junction shows a germline mismatch at one end, possibly a read error. The chain uses TRBV20-1 and TRBJ2-5; D may be TRBD2 (6 bases). Germline lookup yields CDR1 DFQATT and CDR2 SNEGSKA (reference sequence). The CDR3 length is 15 residues. In DNA form, the CDR3 reads TGCAGTGCTAGAGATCTAGGAGGGGCTCAGAAGACCCAGTGCTTC. Translating it yields CSARDLGGAQKTQCF.

This clonotype appeared many times. The rearrangement links TRBV2 to TRBJ1-2; 7 bases are a match to TRBD1. The V gene end was trimmed by 11 bases and the J gene end by 5 bases; junction bases not matched to a gene: 11. CDR3 length: 13 amino acids. Germline V gene data show CDR1 as SNHLY and CDR2 as FYNNEI. Here the CDR3 DNA reads TGTGCCGCAACTCGGACAGGTCCTTATGGCTACACCTTC. Translation: CAATRTGPYGYTF.

The table lists this clonotype with many counts. The chain links TRBV6-6 to TRBJ1-1; a possible D gene is TRBD1 (5 bases). Between the trimmed V and J ends, which lost 1 base and 4 bases, there was a span of 19 bases. Germline V gives CDR1 MNHNY, CDR2 SVGAGI (reference sequence). CDR3 length: 17 amino acids. The CDR3 spells CASSYYPMGEGGTEAFF. The CDR3 nucleotides are TGTGCCAGCAGTTACTACCCGATGGGGGAGGGCGGCACTGAAGCTTTCTTT.

This clonotype was seen ten or more times. The CDR3 region is CATSDVVEEKLFF. The CDR3 DNA follows: TGTGCCACCAGTGATGTGGTGGAGGAAAAACTGTTTTTT. The chain links TRBV24-1 to TRBJ1-4; D not certain. Trimming stripped 3 bases from V and 8 bases from J, with 9 bases between. This CDR3 contains 13 residues. Germline V lookup: CDR1 KGHDR, CDR2 SFDVKD.

This clonotype has only a few counts. The genes are TRBV5-1 and TRBJ2-7; TRBD1 is a possible D gene (6 bases). The germline CDR1 and CDR2 sequences are SGHRS and YFSETQ. V was clipped by 4 bases and J by 5 bases, with 25 bases between them. There are 17 residues in the CDR3. The CDR3 loop is CASSLLTLQGRTHEQYF. The CDR3 bases are TGCGCCAGCAGCCTACTAACTCTACAGGGTCGGACCCACGAGCAGTACTTC.

This clonotype was recorded at least ten times. The CDR3 sequence is CASSIGTIGAFF. The DNA for the CDR3 is TGTGCCAGCAGCATAGGGACAATTGGAGCTTTCTTT. V is TRBV12-3 or TRBV12-4 and J is TRBJ1-1; maybe TRBD1 (6 bases). Trimming left V 6 bases short and J 10 bases short, with 15 bases between. There are 12 residues in the CDR3.

The chain recombines TRBV11-2 with TRBJ2-2, with D perhaps TRBD1 (6 bases). The CDR3 consists of 15 residues. The germline gives CDR1 SGHAT, CDR2 FQNNGV. V lost 10 bases and J lost 1, with 16 bases in between. The CDR3: CATSPGHMNTGELFF. Here the CDR3 DNA reads TGTGCCACCTCCCCGGGACATATGAACACCGGGGAGCTGTTTTTT.

This clonotype was counted only a few times. The rearrangement links TRBV5-1 to TRBJ1-3, with 7 bases identical to TRBD1. CDR1 is SGHRS and CDR2 is YFSETQ in the germline V gene. This CDR3 spans 18 amino acids. With V trimmed by 5 bases and J by 2 bases, 16 bases remained unmatched. In DNA form, the CDR3 reads TGCGCCAGCAGACGGGACAGCGTTCTAGGTGTCGCTGGAAACACCATATATTTT. As protein: CASRRDSVLGVAGNTIYF.

At least ten counts were recorded for this clonotype. The genes are TRBV5-1 and TRBJ2-7; the D is unclear. The V and J ends lost 0 bases and 4 bases respectively, with 11 bases between them. The CDR3 is 14 amino acids. From germline, CDR1 is SGHRS and CDR2 YFSETQ. The CDR3 protein is CASSLVISGYEQYF. CDR3 nucleotide sequence: TGCGCCAGCAGCTTGGTCATCTCTGGGTACGAGCAGTACTTC.

Ten or more counts support this clonotype. The chain joins TRBV2 to TRBJ2-1; maybe TRBD1 (5 bases). In germline, CDR1 is SNHLY, CDR2 FYNNEI. The CDR3 extends over 14 amino acids. The ends were cut back, 10 bases at V and 0 bases at J, with 13 bases in the middle. CDR3 residues: CATARGYSYNEQFF. The CDR3 nucleotides are TGTGCCACCGCTAGGGGCTACTCCTACAATGAGCAGTTCTTC.

This clonotype was observed many times. The V and J genes are TRBV12-3 or TRBV12-4 and TRBJ2-3; D ambiguous. With 5 bases removed from V and 0 bases from J, the gap between germline ends came to 12 bases. The CDR3 consists of 15 residues. CDR3 coding DNA: TGTGCCAGCAGTCGCTGGGAAACTAGCACAGATACGCAGTATTTT. It is translated as CASSRWETSTDTQYF.

As for this clonotype: A much bigger clone sits one base away, suggesting this may be a read error. The J gene is TRBJ1-2, the V gene TRBV29-1; 7 bases are a match to TRBD1. The CDR3 runs to 12 residues. After removal of 7 bases from V and 6 bases from J, the junction contained 8 bases not matched to a gene. CDR1 and CDR2 from the germline V gene are SQVTM and ANQGSEA. The CDR3 sequence: CSAGQEYHGYTF. CDR3 bases: TGCAGCGCCGGACAGGAGTACCATGGCTACACCTTC.